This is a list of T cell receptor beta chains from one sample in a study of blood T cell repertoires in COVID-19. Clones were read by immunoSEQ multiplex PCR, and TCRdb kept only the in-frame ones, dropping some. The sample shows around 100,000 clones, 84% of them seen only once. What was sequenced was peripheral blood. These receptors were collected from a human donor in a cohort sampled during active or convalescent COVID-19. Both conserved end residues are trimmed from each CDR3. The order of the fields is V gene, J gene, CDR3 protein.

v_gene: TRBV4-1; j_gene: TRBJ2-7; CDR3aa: ASSQDAGPTYEQY
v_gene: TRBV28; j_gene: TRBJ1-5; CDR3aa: ASSPTGEVNQPQH
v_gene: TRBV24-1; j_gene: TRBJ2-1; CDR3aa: ATSDPGQGANNEQF
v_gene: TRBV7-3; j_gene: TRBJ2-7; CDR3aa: ASSAGQGVDEQY
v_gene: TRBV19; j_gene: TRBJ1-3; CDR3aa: ASSEDRGSGNTIY
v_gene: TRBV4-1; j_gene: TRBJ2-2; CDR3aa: ASSQRGTGGYYGTGELF
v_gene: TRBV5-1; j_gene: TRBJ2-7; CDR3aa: ASSLASRVTGVSEQY
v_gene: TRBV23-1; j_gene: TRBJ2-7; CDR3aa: ASRGPTYEQY
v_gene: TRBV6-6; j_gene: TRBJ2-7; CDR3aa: ASSYSRTGSSYEQY
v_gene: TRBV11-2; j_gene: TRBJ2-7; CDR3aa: ASRFLAGGPYEQY
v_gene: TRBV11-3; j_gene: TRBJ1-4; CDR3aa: ASSMTALNEKLF
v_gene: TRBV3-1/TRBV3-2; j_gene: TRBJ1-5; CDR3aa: ASSQDMATTGQPQH
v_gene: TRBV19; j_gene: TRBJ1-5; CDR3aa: ASKEGYGNQPQH
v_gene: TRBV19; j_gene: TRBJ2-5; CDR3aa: ASSTGRGRMKTQY
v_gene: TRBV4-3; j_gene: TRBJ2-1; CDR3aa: ASSQGGLTEQF
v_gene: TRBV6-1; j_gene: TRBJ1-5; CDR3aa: ASRRGGGNQPQH
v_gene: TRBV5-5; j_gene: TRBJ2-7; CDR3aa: ASDLGEDTYEQY
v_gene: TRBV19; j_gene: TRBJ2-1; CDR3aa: ASSPWGLAKEQF
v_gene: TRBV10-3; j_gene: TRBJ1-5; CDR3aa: AISAQGAGQPQH
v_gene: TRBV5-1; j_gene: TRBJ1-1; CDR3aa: ASSLGRGESTEAF
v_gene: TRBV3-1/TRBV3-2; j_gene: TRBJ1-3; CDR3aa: ASSREGRGNTIY
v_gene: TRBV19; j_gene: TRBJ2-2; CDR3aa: ASSSWTGPKEELF
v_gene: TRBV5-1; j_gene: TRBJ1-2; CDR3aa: ASSGPGGRSNYGYT
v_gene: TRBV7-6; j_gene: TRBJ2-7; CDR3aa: ASSETSGGPYEQY
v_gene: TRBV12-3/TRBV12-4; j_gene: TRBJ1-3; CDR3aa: ASRATVGNTIY
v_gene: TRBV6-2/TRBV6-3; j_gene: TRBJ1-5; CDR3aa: ASSYGGTGGQPQH
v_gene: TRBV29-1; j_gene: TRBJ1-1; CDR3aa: SVEERGLTAF
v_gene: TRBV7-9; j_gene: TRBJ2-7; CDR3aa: ASGQGRYEQY
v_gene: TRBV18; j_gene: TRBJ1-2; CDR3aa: ASSPPSVTNGYT
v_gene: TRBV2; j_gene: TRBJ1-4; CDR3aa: ASSEDWGQYPVKLF
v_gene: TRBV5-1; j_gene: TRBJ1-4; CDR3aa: ASSLRGEGEKLF
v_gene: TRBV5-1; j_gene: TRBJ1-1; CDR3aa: ASSLVGQGNTEAF
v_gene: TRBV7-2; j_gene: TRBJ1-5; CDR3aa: ASSSGTGPEPQH
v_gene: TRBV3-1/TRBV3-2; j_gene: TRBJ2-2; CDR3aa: ASSPVAGRNTGELF
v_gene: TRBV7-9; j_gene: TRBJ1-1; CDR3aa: ASSFTTGGAEAF
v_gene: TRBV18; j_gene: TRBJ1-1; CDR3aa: ASSLGTGGNTEAF
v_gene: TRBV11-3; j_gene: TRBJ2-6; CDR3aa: ASSRIQSSGANVLT
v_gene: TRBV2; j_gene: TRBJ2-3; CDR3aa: ASSVVISTDTQY
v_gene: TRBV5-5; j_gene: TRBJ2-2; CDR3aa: ASRLQGTGVTGELF
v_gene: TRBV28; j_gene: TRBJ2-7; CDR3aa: ASSWKAGRSSYEQY
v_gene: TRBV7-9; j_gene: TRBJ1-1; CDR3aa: ASSPRWDSTEAF
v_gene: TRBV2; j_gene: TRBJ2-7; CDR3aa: ASKRQPSSYEQY
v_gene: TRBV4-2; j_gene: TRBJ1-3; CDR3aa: ASSQDQYGSGNTIY
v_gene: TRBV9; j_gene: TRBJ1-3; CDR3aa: ASSVGGSSGNTIY
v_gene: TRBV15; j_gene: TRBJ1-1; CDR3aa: ATSRDMTGAEAF
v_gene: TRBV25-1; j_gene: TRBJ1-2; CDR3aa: ASSPPGGGYT
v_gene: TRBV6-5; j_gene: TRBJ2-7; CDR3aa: ASSLQGAVYEQY
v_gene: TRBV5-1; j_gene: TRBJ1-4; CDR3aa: ASQPGQGGNEKLF
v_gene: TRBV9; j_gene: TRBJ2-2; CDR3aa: ASRDTSHTGELF
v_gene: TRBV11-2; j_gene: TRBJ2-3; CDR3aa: ASSQNRGTDTQY
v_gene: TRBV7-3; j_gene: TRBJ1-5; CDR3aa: ASSLMGGGNQPQH
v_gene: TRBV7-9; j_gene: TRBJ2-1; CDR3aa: ASSYRVSGGINNEQF
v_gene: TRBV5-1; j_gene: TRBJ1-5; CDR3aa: ASSLGGQSNQPQH
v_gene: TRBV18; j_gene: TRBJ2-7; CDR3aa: ASSPPGAGANYEQY
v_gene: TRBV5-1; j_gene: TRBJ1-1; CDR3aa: ASSFRVNTEAF
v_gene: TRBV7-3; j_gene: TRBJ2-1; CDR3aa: ASSPQGYNEQF